One sample yielded the 8 T cell receptor beta chains listed below, sequenced in a study of blood T cell repertoires in COVID-19. Generated by immunoSEQ multiplex PCR, the TCRdb table keeps only in-frame clones and is missing some. Of tens of thousands of clones listed, roughly 79% are singletons. Sequenced input: peripheral blood. The receptor source for this set is a woman aged 55-69 years with acute or convalescent COVID-19.

This clone was observed a few times. The V call is TRBV11-2, the J call TRBJ1-1; D is uncertain. Germline CDR1 is SGHAT and CDR2 is FQNNGV. The V end was cut by 2 bases, the J end by 0 bases, with 4 bases between. The CDR3 is made up of 13 amino acids. The CDR3 coding sequence is TGTGCCAGCAGCTTACAGATGAACACTGAAGCTTTCTTT. It specifies CASSLQMNTEAFF.

This chain joins TRBV2 and TRBJ1-5; 7 bases fit TRBD1. The ends lost 5 bases at V and 2 bases at J; junction bases unmatched: 3. This CDR3 has 14 residues. Per germline, CDR1 SNHLY and CDR2 FYNNEI. CDR3 loop: CASSNQGGNQPQHF. The CDR3 nucleotides are TGTGCCAGCAGTAACCAGGGGGGCAATCAGCCCCAGCATTTT. Full variable domain (outside the CDR3, taken from reference TRBV2 and TRBJ1-5): EPEVTQTPSHQVTQMGQEVILRCVPISNHLYFYWYRQILGQKVEFLVSFYNNEISEKSEIFDDQFSVERPDGSNFTLKIRSTKLEDSAMYFCASSNQGGNQPQHFGDGTRLSIL.

The J gene is TRBJ2-3, the V gene TRBV28; D may be TRBD1 (6 bases). V was pared by 3 bases and J by 0 bases, with 13 bases between. This CDR3 has 16 residues. Germline V lookup: CDR1 MDHEN, CDR2 SYDVKM. The CDR3 DNA sequence: TGTGCCAGCAGTTTCCAGGGGCGTTCTAGCACAGATACGCAGTATTTT. Translated: CASSFQGRSSTDTQYF.

The V and J genes are TRBV7-6 and TRBJ2-7; D might be TRBD2 (5 bases). The CDR3 has 15 amino acids. Trimming shortened V by 4 bases and J by 3 bases, and 16 bases separated the two germline ends. Germline CDR1 and CDR2: SGHVS and FNYEAQ. The CDR3 nucleotides are TGTGCCAGCAGCTCCCTATTTCGGACTGGCTACGAGCAGTACTTC. It encodes CASSSLFRTGYEQYF.

This chain uses TRBV5-6 with TRBJ2-5; D perhaps matches TRBD1 (6 bases). CDR3 length: 15 residues. V lost 2 bases to trimming and J lost 5 bases, with 16 bases between them. CDR1 and CDR2 from the germline V gene are SGHDT and YYEEEE. In DNA, the CDR3 is TGTGCCAGCAGCTTAGTCCACAGGGAAAGGGAGACCCAGTACTTC. Translated: CASSLVHRERETQYF.

This clone was detected only a few times. The J gene is TRBJ1-1, the V gene TRBV5-1; the match to TRBD1 covers 8 bases. Germline V gene data show CDR1 as SGHRS and CDR2 as YFSETQ. The CDR3 contains 14 residues. J was trimmed by 3 bases and V by 5 bases; bases with no gene match: 6. The CDR3 is CASSIRGQDTEAFF. In DNA form, the CDR3 reads TGCGCCAGCAGTATCAGGGGGCAGGACACTGAAGCTTTCTTT.

V and J are TRBV6-1 and TRBJ2-7; the D gene is possibly TRBD1 (5 bases). Germline V gene lookup returns CDR1 MNHNS and CDR2 SASEGT. The germline V and J ends were trimmed by 2 bases and 1 base, with 12 bases remaining between them. There are 15 residues in the CDR3. The CDR3 loop is CASSEWQGRSYEQYF. The DNA of the CDR3 is TGTGCCAGCAGTGAATGGCAGGGTAGGTCCTACGAGCAGTACTTC.

The chain links TRBV5-1 to TRBJ1-4, with a weak D call TRBD1 (5 bases). CDR1 is SGHRS, CDR2 YFSETQ, per germline. V was clipped by 4 bases and J by 7 bases, with 23 bases between them. The CDR3 spans 17 residues. This CDR3 reads CASSRVARATGSEKLFF. CDR3 sequence (DNA): TGCGCCAGCAGCAGGGTAGCCAGGGCGACGGGTTCTGAAAAACTGTTTTTT.